A single sample is the source of the 23 T cell receptor beta chains below, sequenced in a study of blood T cell repertoires in COVID-19 (dated by TCRdb to 2020 to 2021). Libraries were prepared through the immunoSEQ multiplex PCR assay. TCRdb obtained this table from immuneACCESS and retained in-frame rearrangements with V and J assigned. These tables miss some clones; where compared with another copy, unresolved V genes account for less than half of the shortfall, and the remainder is unexplained. The sample has under 200,000 clones on record, around nine tenths of them singletons. In total, the top ten clones hold 3.7% of the sample. Sequences were obtained from peripheral blood. The receptors shown here come from a man aged 18 to 30 with active or convalescent COVID-19.

This clone was found a few times. The chain couples TRBV6-5 to TRBJ2-3, with 8 bases matching TRBD2. The CDR3 sequence is 15 residues long. Germline CDR1 and CDR2: MNHEY and SVGAGI. Trimming took 6 bases from V and 5 from J; bases not matched to a gene: 10. The CDR3 loop is CASSTLAGQGDTQYF. CDR3 nucleotide sequence: TGTGCCAGCAGCACATTAGCGGGACAAGGAGATACGCAGTATTTT.

This clone was picked up one time. A single base is all that separates this from a far larger clone, so a read error is likely. The rearrangement links TRBV6-1 to TRBJ1-1; no firm D call. CDR1 and CDR2 from the germline V gene are MNHNS and SASEGT. The CDR3 contains 13 residues. V was trimmed by 3 bases and J by 1 base, leaving 6 bases between them. The DNA of the CDR3 is TGTGCCAGCAGTGACGCAGGGAACACTGAAGCTTTCTTT. Its translation is CASSDAGNTEAFF.

The chain links TRBV5-5 to TRBJ2-2, with TRBD2 as a possible D gene (6 bases). This CDR3 contains 16 residues. Deletions cut 4 bases from V and 3 bases from J, with 16 bases between. The germline gives CDR1 SGHKS, CDR2 YYEKEE (reference sequence). The CDR3 reads CASSQGLAQYTGELFF. CDR3 DNA: TGTGCCAGCAGCCAAGGTCTAGCGCAATACACCGGGGAGCTGTTTTTT.

The chain carries TRBV27 and TRBJ1-5; possible D gene TRBD1, 5 bases. CDR1 is MNHEY and CDR2 is SMNVEV in the germline V gene (reference sequence). The CDR3 length is 14 residues. V was shortened by 6 bases and J by 5 bases, with 14 bases between the two germline ends. The CDR3 DNA reads TGTGCCAGCAGCCCGGGGGGGTCTTATCAGCCCCAGCATTTT. Its protein is CASSPGGSYQPQHF.

This chain joins TRBV5-8 and TRBJ2-1, with D tentatively TRBD2 (6 bases). In germline, CDR1 is SGHTS, CDR2 YDEGEE. V lost 1 base, J lost 9 bases, and 17 bases lay in between. This CDR3 has 15 amino acids. The DNA of the CDR3 is TGTGCCAGCAGCTTGCGGGGGACCACCGTCGGTGAGCAGTTCTTC. Translating it yields CASSLRGTTVGEQFF.

The DNA of the CDR3 is TGTGCCACCAGTGAGGCCCCGGGACTAGCAGGTCCCTACGAGCAGTACTTC. It yields the protein CATSEAPGLAGPYEQYF. The rearrangement joins TRBV24-1 to TRBJ2-7, with TRBD2 identical over 9 bases. Per germline, CDR1 KGHDR and CDR2 SFDVKD. The CDR3 has 17 residues. J was trimmed by 2 bases and V by 4 bases; bases with no gene match: 11.

This clone was detected only a few times. This chain links TRBV6-1 with TRBJ1-1; 9 bases fit TRBD1. Per germline, CDR1 MNHNS and CDR2 SASEGT. The length of the CDR3 is 18 residues. The trim removed 2 bases at V and 0 bases at J, leaving 10 bases unmatched. In nucleotides, the CDR3 is TGTGCCAGCAGTGAAATGGAACGTGACAGGGGGATGAACACTGAAGCTTTCTTT. Translating gives CASSEMERDRGMNTEAFF.

The chain joins TRBV6-1 to TRBJ2-7; D possibly corresponds to TRBD2 (5 bases). V lost 0 bases to trimming and J lost 2 bases, with 14 bases between them. CDR1 is MNHNS, CDR2 SASEGT, per germline. The CDR3 runs 16 residues. The chain's CDR3 is CASSEALSVRAYEQYV. CDR3 bases: TGTGCCAGCAGTGAAGCGCTATCAGTGAGGGCCTACGAGCAGTACGTC.

The CDR3 DNA reads as TGTGCCAGCTCACCCACACAGGGGGGAAATTCACCCCTCCACTTT. Amino acids: CASSPTQGGNSPLHF. The V and J genes are TRBV18 and TRBJ1-6; 8 bases align to TRBD1. There are 15 residues in the CDR3. Germline V lookup: CDR1 KGHSH, CDR2 LQKENI. The V and J ends lost 3 bases and 7 bases, in that order; junction bases with no gene match: 5.

To note about this clone: At one boundary the junction diverges from the germline segment, which might be a read error. The chain carries TRBV5-4 and TRBJ1-2, with unresolved D. Germline V lookup: CDR1 SGHNT, CDR2 YYREEE (reference sequence). CDR3 length equals 15 residues. CDR3 DNA: TGTGCCAGCAGCTTGACGATTGGTCTTTCCAGCGGTTCCTCCTTC. Its protein product is CASSLTIGLSSGSSF.

The chain is built from TRBV5-1 and TRBJ2-7; the match to TRBD1 covers 8 bases. CDR1 is SGHRS, CDR2 YFSETQ, per germline. This CDR3 spans 18 amino acids. V was clipped by 0 bases and J by 3 bases; unmatched bases: 14. The DNA for the CDR3 is TGCGCCAGCAGCTTGGATTTACGGGGACAGGATAAACGCTACGAGCAGTACTTC. Residues: CASSLDLRGQDKRYEQYF.

The chain carries TRBV6-5 and TRBJ1-1; D gene unclear. The CDR3 sequence is 13 residues long. V was pared by 4 bases and J by 8 bases, with 14 bases between. The V gene's germline CDR1 is MNHEY and CDR2 SVGAGI. CDR3 amino acids: CASSLLVGAEAFF. CDR3 bases: TGTGCCAGCAGTTTACTGGTCGGTGCGGAAGCTTTCTTT.

This rearrangement joins TRBV28 to TRBJ2-2, with D hard to call. Germline V lookup: CDR1 MDHEN, CDR2 SYDVKM. V lost 2 bases, J lost 1 base, and 8 bases lay in between. The CDR3 extends over 15 amino acids. CDR3 DNA: TGTGCCAGCAGTTTACTAAACGAGAACACCGGGGAGCTGTTTTTT. It translates to CASSLLNENTGELFF.

This chain connects TRBV28 to TRBJ1-6; 8 bases align to TRBD1. The CDR3 is 14 amino acids. In germline, CDR1 is MDHEN, CDR2 SYDVKM. J gave up 8 bases and V 7 bases, and 7 bases lay outside the gene matches. The CDR3, as DNA: TGTGCCAGCACCGAGGGACAGGTTGATTCACCCCTCCACTTT. Residues: CASTEGQVDSPLHF.

This rearrangement joins TRBV4-3 to TRBJ2-2; tentative D call: TRBD2 (5 bases). V lost 0 bases, J lost 2 bases, and 10 bases lay in between. Germline CDR1 LGHNA, CDR2 YSLEER. The CDR3 has 16 residues. The CDR3 bases are TGCGCCAGCAGCCAAGATGCGGGCACCAACACCGGGGAGCTGTTTTTT. Its protein product is CASSQDAGTNTGELFF.

The chain joins TRBV13 to TRBJ1-2, with D perhaps TRBD1 (6 bases). The germline CDR1 and CDR2 sequences are PRHDT and FYEKMQ (reference sequence). The CDR3 extends over 14 amino acids. The V end lost 5 bases, the J end lost 5 bases, and 15 bases lay between the germline ends. As DNA, the CDR3 is TGTGCCAGCAGCATCGGACAGAGAACTTATGGCTACACCTTC. Its translation is CASSIGQRTYGYTF.

DNA for the CDR3: TGTGCCAGCAGCCAGGTCAGGGGGACTGAAGCTTTCTTT. Its translation is CASSQVRGTEAFF. V usage is TRBV3-1 (or the pseudogene TRBV3-2) and J usage is TRBJ1-1; 7 positions agree with TRBD1. V lost 3 bases and J lost 5; bases outside the gene matches: 3. CDR1 is LGHDT, CDR2 YNNKEL, per germline (reference sequence). This CDR3 contains 13 residues.

The chain recombines TRBV5-8 with TRBJ2-3, with a possible D match to TRBD2 (7 bases). Germline V gene lookup returns CDR1 SGHTS and CDR2 YDEGEE. The CDR3 has 15 residues. V shed 4 bases and J shed 1 base, with 13 bases lying between them. CDR3 sequence reads: CASSPSGGRTDTQYF. CDR3 bases: TGTGCCAGCAGCCCCTCCGGGGGGCGCACAGATACGCAGTATTTT.

The gene calls are TRBV18 and TRBJ1-2, with 7 bases matching TRBD1. The junction had 14 bases not matched to a gene; V was cut back by 4 bases and J by 3 bases. The CDR3 totals 17 residues. Germline V gene sequence: CDR1 KGHSH, CDR2 LQKENI. CDR3: CASSQKQFDRVHYGYTF. The CDR3 DNA is TGTGCCAGCTCACAAAAACAATTCGACAGGGTGCACTATGGCTACACCTTC.

This chain uses TRBV6-5 with TRBJ1-1; D perhaps matches TRBD1 (5 bases). CDR3 length: 14 residues. The V end was cut by 2 bases, the J end by 8 bases, with 15 bases between. Germline V CDR1 and CDR2: MNHEY, SVGAGI. CDR3 coding DNA: TGTGCCAGCAGTTACGGGGCTGCCGGAATCGAAGCTTTCTTT. This codes for CASSYGAAGIEAFF.

The chain is built from TRBV4-3 and TRBJ2-3, with D perhaps matching TRBD2 (6 bases). Trimming cost V 4 bases and J 0 bases, with 14 bases left between them. This CDR3 is 16 amino acids long. The germline gives CDR1 LGHNA, CDR2 YSLEER. The CDR3 DNA reads as TGCGCCAGCAGCCTGACGCGGGGTACTAGCACAGATACGCAGTATTTT. Its translation is CASSLTRGTSTDTQYF.

The chain uses TRBV5-1 and TRBJ1-1; 8 nucleotides agree with TRBD1. The CDR3 totals 14 residues. V was pared by 3 bases and J by 4 bases, with 5 bases of the junction left unmatched. Germline lookup yields CDR1 SGHRS and CDR2 YFSETQ. The CDR3 nucleotides read TGCGCCAGCAGCTCGACAGGGGATCCCACTGAAGCTTTCTTT. Protein: CASSSTGDPTEAFF.

The chain recombines TRBV7-3 with TRBJ2-4; the D is unclear. CDR1 is SGHTA, CDR2 FQGTGA, per germline. V lost 4 bases, J lost 1 base, and 8 bases lay in between. The length of the CDR3 is 14 residues. CDR3 residues: CASSSSGAKNIQYF. The CDR3 nucleotides are TGTGCCAGCAGCTCTAGTGGGGCCAAAAACATTCAGTACTTC.